This T cell receptor (beta chain) is from a study of control samples from healthy donors and cancer patients. V was clipped by 1 base and J by 2 bases; unmatched bases: 12. This CDR3 has 20 residues. In germline, CDR1 is SGHTA, CDR2 FQGTGA. Libraries were prepared by immunoSEQ multiplex PCR; TCRdb keeps only in-frame clonotypes and omits some of them. The sample lists 40,000 or so clones; about 83% were seen once. The sample comprised PBMCs. The V gene is TRBV7-3, the J gene TRBJ2-4; 12 nucleotides match TRBD2. The TCR originated in a woman aged 60 to 75 with lung cancer. CDR3 sequence reads: CASSLIWTSGEGSPKNIQYF. In DNA form, the CDR3 reads TGTGCCAGCAGCTTAATTTGGACTAGCGGGGAGGGGTCTCCCAAAAACATTCAGTACTTC.